The TCR beta chain under discussion was sequenced for a study of T cell changes during pregnancy in multiple sclerosis. With 3 bases removed from V and 6 bases from J, the gap between germline ends came to 17 bases. The CDR3 spans 16 residues. The V gene's germline CDR1 is KGHSH and CDR2 LQKENI. Assay: immunoSEQ multiplex PCR; the TCRdb copy retains only in-frame clones and omits some. The table has 30,000 to 45,000 clones, 92% seen once. The sequence derives from a female donor with multiple sclerosis, enrolled in a pregnancy study. V usage is TRBV18 and J usage is TRBJ1-4; maybe TRBD1 (5 bases). This specimen consisted of CD4+ T cells from peripheral blood mononuclear cells, obtained after pregnancy. CDR3 region: CASSPGGAGADEKLFF. The CDR3 DNA reads as TGTGCCAGCTCACCGGGAGGGGCGGGAGCTGATGAAAAACTGTTTTTT.